These 10 T cell receptor beta chains came from one sample sequenced in a study of vaccination and CD4 T cells after COVID-19. What these receptors recognize is not known. An Oncomine TCR Beta short-read assay was used to sequence the DNA from cultured CD4+ T cells. A single record per CDR3 protein comes from TCRdb applying MiXCR to the PCR reads. This sample has about 15,000 distinct CDR3 sequences, with about 32% found just once. Treatment of the sample: roughly nine-day PBMC culture with coronavirus spike peptide pools or control peptides (ViraFEST assay). What was sequenced was cultured CD4+ T cells from blood. These receptors all stem from a human donor with COVID-19.

The chain carries TRBV27 and TRBJ2-7; 10 bases are shared with TRBD2. The CDR3 is 14 residues long. CDR1 is MNHEY, CDR2 SMNVEV, per germline (reference sequence). Losses at the gene ends were 6 bases for V and 8 bases for J; bases not matched to a gene: 10. The chain's CDR3 is CASSSEPGLAKQYF. DNA of the CDR3: TGTGCCAGCAGCTCTGAGCCGGGACTAGCGAAGCAGTACTTC.

V gene TRBV6-1 combines with J gene TRBJ2-3; no definite D call. Trimming removed 2 bases at V and 7 bases at J, with 7 bases between. CDR1 MNHNS and CDR2 SASEGT come from the germline V gene. The CDR3 length is 12 residues. CDR3 sequence reads: CASSERPNTQYF. CDR3 DNA sequence: TGTGCCAGCAGTGAAAGACCCAATACGCAGTATTTT.

This clonotype was recorded a few times. J is TRBJ1-1 and V is TRBV6-5; D is ambiguous. The CDR3 loop spans 13 amino acids. Germline loops: CDR1 MNHEY, CDR2 SVGAGI. V lost 2 bases and J lost 1, with 5 bases in between. The CDR3: CASSYAQNTEAFF. The CDR3 DNA sequence: TGTGCCAGCAGTTACGCCCAGAACACTGAAGCTTTCTTT.

The rearrangement joins TRBV4-1 to TRBJ1-1, with 7 bases fitting TRBD1. The CDR3 runs 13 residues. From germline, CDR1 is MGHRA and CDR2 YSYEKL. V shed 4 bases and J 4 bases; nucleotides not matched to a gene: 3. CDR3 DNA: TGCGCCAGCAGCCTTGCAGGGGGCACTGAAGCTTTCTTT. It specifies CASSLAGGTEAFF.

The chain employs TRBV6-2 or TRBV6-3 and TRBJ2-1, with D possibly being TRBD1 (6 bases). The CDR3 length is 14 residues. CDR1 is MNHEY and CDR2 is SVGEGT in the germline V gene. V was pared by 10 bases and J by 5 bases, with 18 bases between. The CDR3 DNA reads as TGTGCCACCAGGGGTGGTGGAACTAACAATGAGCAGTTCTTC. This encodes CATRGGGTNNEQFF.

The rearrangement joins TRBV20-1 to TRBJ2-1; 8 bases align to TRBD2. CDR1 DFQATT and CDR2 SNEGSKA come from the germline V gene (reference sequence). There are 15 residues in the CDR3. With V trimmed by 3 bases and J by 7 bases, 11 bases remained unmatched. The CDR3 DNA is TGCAGTGCTAGGAAGAGCGGGAGAGACTCAAATGAGCAGTTCTTC. Translating gives CSARKSGRDSNEQFF.

This clonotype came up a few times. This chain connects TRBV15 to TRBJ2-7, with D unclear. Germline CDR1 is LNHNV and CDR2 is YYDKDF (reference sequence). The CDR3 length is 13 residues. V lost 0 bases and J lost 7, with 10 bases in between. This CDR3 is CATSRDGVGEQYF. CDR3 sequence (DNA): TGTGCCACCAGCAGAGATGGGGTCGGGGAGCAGTACTTC.

The V and J genes are TRBV10-3 and TRBJ2-1; TRBD2 matches 9 bases. Germline values: CDR1 ENHRY, CDR2 SYGVKD. V dropped 8 bases and J dropped 5; count of bases not matched to a gene: 7. CDR3 length: 14 amino acids. The CDR3: CAIHPSGVHNEQFF. DNA of the CDR3: TGTGCCATCCATCCTAGCGGGGTGCACAATGAGCAGTTCTTC.

This chain uses TRBV5-4 with TRBJ2-2, with 11 bases matching TRBD2. This CDR3 contains 16 residues. V shed 4 bases and J 8 bases; nucleotides not matched to a gene: 10. Germline lookup yields CDR1 SGHNT and CDR2 YYREEE (reference sequence). CDR3 sequence (DNA): TGTGCCAGCAGCAAGGGACTAGCGGAGAGAAGGGGGGAGCTGTTTTTT. Translation: CASSKGLAERRGELFF. The entire variable domain, with the rest obtained from reference TRBV5-4 and TRBJ2-2, is as follows: ETGVTQSPTHLIKTRGQQVTLRCSSQSGHNTVSWYQQALGQGPQFIFQYYREEENGRGNFPPRFSGLQFPNYSSELNVNALELDDSALYLCASSKGLAERRGELFFGEGSRLTVL.

The chain links TRBV10-3 to TRBJ2-1, with TRBD2 matching 12 bases. J was trimmed by 5 bases and V by 5 bases; bases with no gene match: 1. Germline V gives CDR1 ENHRY, CDR2 SYGVKD. This CDR3 has 14 amino acids. The CDR3 nucleotides are TGTGCCATCAGTCGACTAGCGGGGGACAATGAGCAGTTCTTC. Protein product: CAISRLAGDNEQFF.